Listed here are 23 T cell receptor beta chains from one sample, sequenced in a study of T cells expressing NK-cell markers. TCRdb re-called the 5' RACE reads and catalogs CDR3 proteins one per entry, DNA excluded. The sample data list about 390,000 distinct CDR3 sequences. Sequenced sample: blood T cells: a sorted CD56 or NKG2C T cell subset, CD4+ or CD8+ T cells, or bulk PBMC T cells (not recorded which). Receptors originate from a woman aged 50 to 65 in good health.

The CDR3: CASSWGLGLAGEEQYF. The gene calls are TRBV5-1 and TRBJ2-7; TCRdb's D call, TRBD2, is unchecked because there is no DNA. The germline V gene encodes CDR1 SGHRS and CDR2 YFSETQ. The CDR3 has 16 amino acids.

The chain employs TRBV5-1 and TRBJ2-3; TCRdb's assignment of TRBD2 cannot be checked, as there is no DNA. The germline gives CDR1 SGHRS, CDR2 YFSETQ. The CDR3 is made up of 14 amino acids. Here the CDR3 reads CASSFETSVDTQYF.

The rearrangement joins TRBV7-9 to TRBJ2-1; checking the TCRdb D call of TRBD2 is not possible without DNA. The CDR3 consists of 15 residues. Germline CDR1 reads SEHNR; CDR2 reads FQNEAQ (reference sequence). This CDR3 is CASSPLSGRLSEQFF. Looking up the rest from reference TRBV7-9 and TRBJ2-1 gives the full variable domain: DTGVSQNPRHKITKRGQNVTFRCDPISEHNRLYWYRQTLGQGPEFLTYFQNEAQLEKSRLLSDRFSAERPKGSFSTLEIQRTEQGDSAMYLCASSPLSGRLSEQFFGPGTRLTVL.

The chain recombines TRBV7-2 with TRBJ2-2. The germline CDR1 and CDR2 sequences are SGHTA and FQGNSA. The CDR3 is 15 residues long. The CDR3 spells CASIPGYGTAGELFF.

The V and J genes are TRBV3-1 and TRBJ1-2; TCRdb indicates TRBD1, and absent DNA this call remains unverified. CDR1 LGHDT and CDR2 YNNKEL come from the germline V gene (reference sequence). The CDR3 is 14 residues long. The CDR3 spells CASSQDWGTGGYTF.

The rearrangement uses TRBV2 and TRBJ2-1. The CDR3 loop spans 12 amino acids. The germline V gene encodes CDR1 SNHLY and CDR2 FYNNEI. CDR3 sequence: CASSLLLYEQFF.

The V and J genes are TRBV7-2 and TRBJ2-7; TCRdb's D call, TRBD2, is unchecked because there is no DNA. Germline V gene data show CDR1 as SGHTA and CDR2 as FQGNSA. The CDR3 length is 18 residues. The CDR3 reads CASSLAPGLAGRNYEQYF.

The chain is built from TRBV5-1 and TRBJ2-6; with no DNA, the TCRdb D assignment of TRBD1 cannot be verified. Looked up from germline, CDR1 is SGHRS and CDR2 is YFSETQ. This CDR3 is built from 19 residues. Here the CDR3 reads CASSRRPDLQRTGANVLTF.

This chain connects TRBV7-9 to TRBJ2-3; TCRdb's D gene call, TRBD1, goes unchecked for lack of DNA. CDR1 and CDR2 (germline): SEHNR, FQNEAQ (reference sequence). This CDR3 has 13 residues. CDR3 in amino acids: CARGQVGADTQYF.

The chain uses TRBV10-2 and TRBJ1-1; no DNA is available, so the TRBD1 call from TCRdb remains unchecked. Germline CDR1 and CDR2: WSHSY and SAAADI. This CDR3 region has 16 residues. CDR3 sequence: CASSDDRPGIYTEAFF.

The chain links TRBV3-1 to TRBJ2-5; TCRdb picks TRBD1, but there is no DNA to check that call. Germline assignment: CDR1 LGHDT and CDR2 YNNKEL (reference sequence). This CDR3 spans 15 amino acids. The CDR3 region is CASSPWGGWEETQYF.

The CDR3 sequence is CASSSNQPGGWTGELFF. This rearrangement joins TRBV7-2 to TRBJ2-2; TCRdb outputs TRBD1, but without DNA this stays unchecked. The CDR3 loop spans 17 amino acids. Germline V lookup: CDR1 SGHTA, CDR2 FQGNSA.

The V gene is TRBV6-1, the J gene TRBJ1-1. CDR1 is MNHNS, CDR2 SASEGT, per germline. This CDR3 region has 14 residues. The CDR3 region is CASSHEEVNTEAFF.

The rearrangement joins TRBV12-3 or TRBV12-4 to TRBJ2-2; no DNA is available, so the TRBD1 call from TCRdb remains unchecked. The CDR3 is 13 residues long. The CDR3 loop reads CASRGPSTGELFF.

The chain recombines TRBV10-3 with TRBJ1-4; lacking DNA, the TRBD1 call made by TCRdb goes unchecked. The length of the CDR3 is 14 residues. Germline lookup yields CDR1 ENHRY and CDR2 SYGVKD. The CDR3 region is CAISGGQGKEKLFF.

The chain recombines TRBV2 with TRBJ1-1; TCRdb calls TRBD1, which cannot be checked without DNA. The CDR3 extends over 17 amino acids. In germline, CDR1 is SNHLY, CDR2 FYNNEI. The CDR3 sequence is CASSGAEGTPRNTEAFF.

CDR3 in amino acids: CASGQGYSYEQYF. The J gene is TRBJ2-7, the V gene TRBV10-3; the D call of TRBD1 rests on TCRdb alone, since no DNA is present to check it. This CDR3 comprises 13 residues. Germline assignment: CDR1 ENHRY and CDR2 SYGVKD.

This rearrangement joins TRBV12-5 to TRBJ2-4; the TRBD1 assignment by TCRdb is unverifiable without DNA. The germline V gene has CDR1 LGHNT and CDR2 FRNRAP. CDR3 size: 14 residues. The chain's CDR3 is CASGLDRVGNIQYF.

This chain connects TRBV6-5 to TRBJ2-5; no DNA is available, so the TRBD1 call from TCRdb remains unchecked. Germline CDR1 and CDR2: MNHEY and SVGAGI. The CDR3 consists of 13 residues. CDR3 protein: CASRGTPSETQYF.

The chain joins TRBV4-2 to TRBJ2-1; TCRdb gives TRBD2 as the D gene, but with no DNA this cannot be confirmed. Germline CDR1 and CDR2: LGHNA and YNFKEQ. The CDR3 is made up of 16 amino acids. This CDR3 is CASSQELREGHNEQFF.

The chain couples TRBV27 to TRBJ1-1; TCRdb designates TRBD1, a call that cannot be tested without DNA. CDR1 and CDR2 (germline): MNHEY, SMNVEV (reference sequence). This CDR3 has 15 amino acids. This CDR3 reads CASSHHGTRWTEAFF.

The genes are TRBV5-1 and TRBJ2-1; no DNA is available, so the TRBD2 call from TCRdb remains unchecked. Germline CDR1 SGHRS, CDR2 YFSETQ. The CDR3 consists of 15 residues. The CDR3 protein is CASSLGLAVGYEQFF.

The CDR3 loop reads CASPGPVANEQFF. The V and J genes are TRBV12-3 or TRBV12-4 and TRBJ2-1; TCRdb picks TRBD1, but there is no DNA to check that call. The CDR3 contains 13 residues.